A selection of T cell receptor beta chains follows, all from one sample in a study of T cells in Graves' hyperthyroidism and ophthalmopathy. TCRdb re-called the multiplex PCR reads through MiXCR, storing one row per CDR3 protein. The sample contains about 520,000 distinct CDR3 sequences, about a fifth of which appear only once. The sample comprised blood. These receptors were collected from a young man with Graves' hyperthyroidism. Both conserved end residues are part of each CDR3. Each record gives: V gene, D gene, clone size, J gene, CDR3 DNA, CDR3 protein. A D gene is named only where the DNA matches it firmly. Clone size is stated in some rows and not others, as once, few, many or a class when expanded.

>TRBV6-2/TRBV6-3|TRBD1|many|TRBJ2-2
TGTGCCAGCAGAACCCCGGGACAGGGGGCGCCGAGTACCGGGGAGCTGTTTTTT
CASRTPGQGAPSTGELFF
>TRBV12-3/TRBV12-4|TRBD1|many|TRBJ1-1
TGTGCCAGTCGCGGGGGGACAGGGGTTACTGAAGCTTTCTTT
CASRGGTGVTEAFF
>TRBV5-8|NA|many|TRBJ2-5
TGTGCCAGCAGCTTGGCTCAAGGGTGGGAGACCCAGTACTTC
CASSLAQGWETQYF
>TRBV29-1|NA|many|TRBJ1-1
TGCAGCGTTAATCCGAACACTGAAGCTTTCTTT
CSVNPNTEAFF
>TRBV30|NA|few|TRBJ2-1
TGTGCCTGGAGACCGGGGTTCTCCTACAATGAGCAGTTCTTC
CAWRPGFSYNEQFF
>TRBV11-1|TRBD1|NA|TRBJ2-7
TGTGCCAGCAGCTTAGCGGACAGGGGGCGACAGCCCCCCTACGAGCGGTACTTC
CASSLADRGRQPPYERYF
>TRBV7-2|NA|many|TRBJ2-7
TGTGCCAGCAGCTCCCCCGCGCGGGGTTCCTACGAGCAGTACTTC
CASSSPARGSYEQYF
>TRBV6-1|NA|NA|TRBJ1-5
TGTGCCAGCAGTGAAGACGGGCCTTATCAGCCTCAGCATTTT
CASSEDGPYQPQHF
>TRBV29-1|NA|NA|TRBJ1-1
TGCAGCGTTGAAGATCCTCAGGGGAGGAACACTGAAGCTTTCTTT
CSVEDPQGRNTEAFF
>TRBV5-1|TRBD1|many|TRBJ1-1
TGCGCCAGCAGCGAGACAGGGGGCTTCAGGTTTTTTCGAGGGACTGAAGCTTTCTTT
CASSETGGFRFFRGTEAFF
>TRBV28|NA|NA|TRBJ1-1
TGTGCCAGCAGTTTACCCGCCAGGGTCGAGATAGCTTTCTTT
CASSLPARVEIAFF
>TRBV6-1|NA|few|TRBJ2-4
TGTGCCAGCAGTGAAAAACGACTCGGCAAAAACATTCAGTACTTC
CASSEKRLGKNIQYF
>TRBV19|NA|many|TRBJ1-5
TGTGCCAGTAGTATCAGGGCAGGGAATCAGCCCCAGCATTTT
CASSIRAGNQPQHF
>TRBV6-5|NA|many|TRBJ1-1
TGTGCCAGCACTTTAACCCGGGAGGAAGCTTTCTTT
CASTLTREEAFF
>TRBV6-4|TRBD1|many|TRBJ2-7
TGTGCCAGCAGCCGTAGACGTCGACAGGGATCTTCTTACGAGCAGTACTTC
CASSRRRRQGSSYEQYF
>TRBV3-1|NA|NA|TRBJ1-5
TGTGCCAGCAGCCGGGGAAGGAGTTCGAATCAGCCCCAGCATTTT
CASSRGRSSNQPQHF
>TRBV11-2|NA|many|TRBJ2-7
TGTGCCAGCAGCTATCCATTAGGGGGGGGGACCAGGGCCCGCGAGCAGTACTTC
CASSYPLGGGTRAREQYF
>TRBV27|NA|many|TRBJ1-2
TGTGCCAGCAGTTGGGGCAGGAGCTATGGCTACACCTTC
CASSWGRSYGYTF
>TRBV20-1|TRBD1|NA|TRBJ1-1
TGCAGTGTTCCCCAGGGGGCGCGAACTGAAGCTTTCTTT
CSVPQGARTEAFF
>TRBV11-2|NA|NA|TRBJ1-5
TGTGCCAGCAGCTTAGGGGCAGGGTGTAATCAGCCCCAGCATTTT
CASSLGAGCNQPQHF
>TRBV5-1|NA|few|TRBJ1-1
TGCGCCAGCAGCTTGGGGACGGTAGTAGGGACTGAAGCTTTCTTT
CASSLGTVVGTEAFF
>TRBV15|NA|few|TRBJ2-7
TGTGCCACCAGCGTGGGGACTTCGGGCTCCTACGAGCAGTACTTC
CATSVGTSGSYEQYF
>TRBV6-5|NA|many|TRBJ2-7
TGTGCCAGCAGTACAGACTTCGAGCAGTACTTC
CASSTDFEQYF
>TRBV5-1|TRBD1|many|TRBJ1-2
TGCGCCAGCAGCTTAGGGACAGGGGTAGGCTACACCTTC
CASSLGTGVGYTF
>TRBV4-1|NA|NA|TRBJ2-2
TGCGCCAGCAGCCCTTGGGACTCCCGGAACACCGGGGAGCTGTTTTTT
CASSPWDSRNTGELFF
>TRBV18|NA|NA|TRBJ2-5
TGTGCCAGCTCACCAACGGCAGGGCCCCAAGAGACCCAGTACTTC
CASSPTAGPQETQYF
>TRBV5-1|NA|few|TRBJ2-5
TGCGCCAGCAGCCTGAGTTCAGGGGAAGAGACCCAGTACTTC
CASSLSSGEETQYF
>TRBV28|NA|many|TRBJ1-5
TGTGCCAGCAGTCCCTGGACGGTGCTTCAGCCCCAGCATTTT
CASSPWTVLQPQHF
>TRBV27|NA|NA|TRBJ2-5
TGTGCCAGCAGCAAGAGAGAGGTGGTAGAGACCCAGTACTTC
CASSKREVVETQYF
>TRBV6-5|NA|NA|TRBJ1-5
TGTGCCAGCAGTTTGACTGGTTGGGGACAGCCCCAGCATTTT
CASSLTGWGQPQHF
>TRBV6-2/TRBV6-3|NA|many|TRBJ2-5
TGTGCCAGCGGACCTTTGGTTTCGGTGGAGACCCAGTACTTC
CASGPLVSVETQYF
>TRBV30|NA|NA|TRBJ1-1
TGTGCCTGGAGCAAGGACTCGAGGAGGGAAGCTTTCTTT
CAWSKDSRREAFF
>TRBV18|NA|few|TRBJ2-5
TGTGCCAGCTCACCACCGCCAGGGGCCCATACGGGAGAGACCCAGTACTTC
CASSPPPGAHTGETQYF
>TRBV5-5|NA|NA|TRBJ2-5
TGTGCCAGCAGCTTTGGCCGGCGCGAAGGAGAGACCCAGTACTTC
CASSFGRREGETQYF
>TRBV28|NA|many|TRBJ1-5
TGTGCCAGCAGTCACGGACATCCTAATCAGCCCCAGCATTTT
CASSHGHPNQPQHF
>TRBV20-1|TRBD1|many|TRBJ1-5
TGCAGTGCTAGATGGTTACAGGGGGCATGGCAGCCCCAGCATTTT
CSARWLQGAWQPQHF
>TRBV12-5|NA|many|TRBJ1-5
TGTGCTAGTGGTTTGGGGGATCAGCCCCAGCATTTT
CASGLGDQPQHF
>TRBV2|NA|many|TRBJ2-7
TGTGCCAGCAGGGAGACCGGGACGGTATACGAGCAGTACTTC
CASRETGTVYEQYF
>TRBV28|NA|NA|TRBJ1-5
TGTGCCAGCAGTCAGGTGAGGGGGGGTCAAGCCCAGCATTTT
CASSQVRGGQAQHF
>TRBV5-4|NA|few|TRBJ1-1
TGTGCCAGCAGCTTGGAAAGTTGGATGAACACTGAAGCTTTCTTT
CASSLESWMNTEAFF
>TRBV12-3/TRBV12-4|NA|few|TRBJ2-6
TGTGCCAGCAGTCTAGGGGTAGCTGGGGCCAACGTCCTGACTTTC
CASSLGVAGANVLTF
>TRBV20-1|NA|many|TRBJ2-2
TGCAGTGCTAGGGGCAACACCGGGGAGCTGTTTTTT
CSARGNTGELFF
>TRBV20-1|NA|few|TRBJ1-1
TGCAGTGCTATCCGGGCCCCTGAAGCTTTCTTT
CSAIRAPEAFF
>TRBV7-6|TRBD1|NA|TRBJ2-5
TGTGCCAGCAGCTTAGGAGTATCAGGGGGCATGGAGACCCAGTACTTC
CASSLGVSGGMETQYF
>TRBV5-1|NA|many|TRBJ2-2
TGCGCCAGCAGCTTGTTTTCAGGGGATGCGAACACCGGGGAGCTGTTTTTT
CASSLFSGDANTGELFF
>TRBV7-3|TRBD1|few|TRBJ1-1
TGTGCCAGCAGCCCAAGGGACAGGGGAATCGGTCAGAACACTGAAGCTTTCTTT
CASSPRDRGIGQNTEAFF
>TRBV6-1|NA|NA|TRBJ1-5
TGTGCCAGCGGTCCCCTAGAGGGGGAAGGTGGCCAGCCCCAGCATTTT
CASGPLEGEGGQPQHF
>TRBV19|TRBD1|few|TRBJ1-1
TGTGCCAGTAGTACGCGACAGGGGGCGTCAGCTTTCTTT
CASSTRQGASAFF
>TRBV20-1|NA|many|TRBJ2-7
TGCAGTGCTAGAGATCAGCAGGGGTCCTACGAGCAGTACTTC
CSARDQQGSYEQYF
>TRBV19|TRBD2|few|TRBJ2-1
TGTGCCAGTAGTTTACTAGCGGGGGGCTACAATGAGCAGTTCTTC
CASSLLAGGYNEQFF
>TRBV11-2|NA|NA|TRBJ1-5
TGTGCCAGCAGCCCCGGACGGATTCAGCCCCAGCATTTT
CASSPGRIQPQHF